Presented here are 21 T cell receptor beta chains from one specimen sequenced in a study of T-cell reconstitution after alpha-beta-depleted transplantation in children (TCRdb year 2016). Library construction relied on PCR. The sample was run on an Illumina HiSeq 2500. Molecular barcoding was employed in the preparation of TCR libraries, with unique molecular identifiers being used to normalize TCRbeta repertoire quantification. TCRdb reprocessing: public reads trimmed at Q25 with fastp, clones called with MiXCR, in-frame beta chains kept. Entries that share a CDR3 protein sequence are merged under the most common genes and DNA. The sample profile shows fewer than 120,000 distinct CDR3 sequences; about a tenth of them were found once. About 8.8% of the sample is held by the ten biggest clonotypes. The specimen was PBMCs from the stem cell graft donor, collected from the stem cell graft. These receptors came from a human donor who donated a stem cell graft to a child with acute lymphoblastic leukemia.

The rearrangement joins TRBV6-2 or TRBV6-3 to TRBJ1-5, with 7 positions matching TRBD1. Germline lookup yields CDR1 MNHEY and CDR2 SVGEGT. The junction had 0 bases not matched to a gene; V was cut back by 0 bases and J by 7 bases. The CDR3 is 13 amino acids. CDR3 in amino acids: CASSYSGQQPQHF. CDR3 nucleotide sequence: TGTGCCAGCAGTTACTCGGGACAGCAGCCCCAGCATTTT.

CDR3 region: CASSLGGAGNARDTQYF. For the CDR3, the DNA is TGTGCCAGCAGCTTAGGGGGAGCGGGGAACGCCCGAGATACGCAGTATTTT. V and J are TRBV7-2 and TRBJ2-3, with 7 bases identical to TRBD2. Unmatched junction bases numbered 12, after V lost 1 base and J lost 5 bases. CDR3 length: 17 amino acids. Germline CDR1 reads SGHTA; CDR2 reads FQGNSA.

This clonotype was seen many times. The chain combines TRBV6-5 with TRBJ2-3; 14 bases map to TRBD2. The trim removed 5 bases at V and 5 bases at J, leaving 9 bases unmatched. This CDR3 contains 17 residues. The germline V gene has CDR1 MNHEY and CDR2 SVGAGI. CDR3 sequence reads: CASSRSGTSGGVDTQYF. The CDR3 bases are TGTGCCAGCAGTCGATCCGGGACTAGCGGGGGTGTAGATACGCAGTATTTT.

Ten or more counts support this clonotype. V usage is TRBV3-1 and J usage is TRBJ1-1; D gene ambiguous. The ends were cut back, 3 bases at V and 1 base at J, with 6 bases in the middle. Germline V lookup: CDR1 LGHDT, CDR2 YNNKEL (reference sequence). The length of the CDR3 is 13 residues. CDR3 sequence (DNA): TGTGCCAGCAGCCAGGAACAGAACACTGAAGCTTTCTTT. Protein product: CASSQEQNTEAFF. The full variable domain, its missing parts supplied by reference TRBV3-1 and TRBJ1-1, is DTAVSQTPKYLVTQMGNDKSIKCEQNLGHDTMYWYKQDSKKFLKIMFSYNNKELIINETVPNRFSPKSPDKAHLNLHINSLELGDSAVYFCASSQEQNTEAFFGQGTRLTVV.

This clonotype was seen many times. The chain combines TRBV11-3 with TRBJ2-5; D is uncertain. This CDR3 contains 15 residues. V was pared by 0 bases and J by 5 bases, with 13 bases between. CDR1 and CDR2 (germline): SGHNT, YENEEA. The CDR3 DNA reads TGTGCCAGCAGCTTAGACCCCACGGAGTTGGAGACCCAGTACTTC. Its translation: CASSLDPTELETQYF.

This clonotype was seen many times. The V gene is TRBV10-3, the J gene TRBJ2-1, with TRBD2 matching 10 bases. After removal of 8 bases from V and 7 bases from J, the junction contained 5 bases not matched to a gene. The germline CDR1 and CDR2 sequences are ENHRY and SYGVKD. CDR3 length: 13 residues. The CDR3 sequence: CAIRGLADNEQFF. DNA of the CDR3: TGTGCCATCCGCGGACTAGCGGATAATGAGCAGTTCTTC.

This clonotype showed up many times. The V gene is TRBV6-1, the J gene TRBJ1-2; the match to TRBD1 covers 11 bases. The germline CDR1 and CDR2 sequences are MNHNS and SASEGT. V trimming: 11 bases; J trimming: 8 bases; junction bases outside the gene matches: 13. This CDR3 has 14 residues. This CDR3 reads CAGQRTGGSGGYTF. In DNA, the CDR3 is TGTGCCGGGCAACGGACAGGGGGCTCGGGAGGCTACACCTTC.

This clonotype was picked up many times. V and J are TRBV12-3 or TRBV12-4 and TRBJ1-4, with D perhaps TRBD1 (5 bases). The length of the CDR3 is 14 residues. V was trimmed by 3 bases and J by 15 bases, leaving 20 bases between them. CDR3: CASSFVRSGSPVFF. The DNA of the CDR3 is TGTGCCAGCAGTTTCGTTCGATCAGGGAGCCCCGTGTTTTTT.

This clonotype showed up many times. This rearrangement joins TRBV9 to TRBJ1-5, with 10 bases that match TRBD1. Germline assignment: CDR1 SGDLS and CDR2 YYNGEE. Trimming took 2 bases from V and 3 from J; bases not matched to a gene: 2. The CDR3 has 15 amino acids. The CDR3 reads CASSVGQGYNQPQHF. The CDR3 DNA reads as TGTGCCAGCAGCGTGGGACAGGGGTACAATCAGCCCCAGCATTTT. The full variable domain, rest sourced from reference TRBV9 and TRBJ1-5, is DSGVTQTPKHLITATGQRVTLRCSPRSGDLSVYWYQQSLDQGLQFLIQYYNGEERAKGNILERFSAQQFPDLHSELNLSSLELGDSALYFCASSVGQGYNQPQHFGDGTRLSIL.

This clonotype has a count of ten or more. The chain combines TRBV5-1 with TRBJ1-3; maybe TRBD1 (6 bases). Trimming took off 4 bases at V and 0 bases at J, with 14 bases between the two ends. The CDR3 consists of 16 residues. The germline gives CDR1 SGHRS, CDR2 YFSETQ. CDR3 nucleotides: TGCGCCAGCAGCCAGGAGGGGGGGGTCTCTGGAAACACCATATATTTT. It specifies CASSQEGGVSGNTIYF.

This clonotype was seen many times. This chain uses TRBV11-2 with TRBJ2-2; D is ambiguous. CDR1 and CDR2 from the germline V gene are SGHAT and FQNNGV. V gave up 5 bases and J gave up 6 bases, with 10 bases separating them. The CDR3 length is 13 residues. CDR3 nucleotides: TGTGCCAGCAGCCATCCTGGGGCCGGGGAGCTGTTTTTT. Translating it yields CASSHPGAGELFF.

This clonotype was detected ten times or more. This rearrangement joins TRBV29-1 to TRBJ1-1; a weak D match, TRBD1 (5 bases). This CDR3 spans 12 amino acids. From germline, CDR1 is SQVTM and CDR2 ANQGSEA. The V end was cut by 0 bases, the J end by 10 bases, with 12 bases between. The CDR3 DNA reads as TGCAGCGTTGAAGATCCGGGGGAGGGAGCTTTCTTT. Residues: CSVEDPGEGAFF. The full variable domain, rest sourced from reference TRBV29-1 and TRBJ1-1, is SAVISQKPSRDICQRGTSLTIQCQVDSQVTMMFWYRQQPGQSLTLIATANQGSEATYESGFVIDKFPISRPNLTFSTLTVSNMSPEDSSIYLCSVEDPGEGAFFGQGTRLTVV.

J is TRBJ2-3 and V is TRBV4-1; the D gene is possibly TRBD1 (6 bases). Germline CDR1 is MGHRA and CDR2 is YSYEKL. V was shortened by 7 bases and J by 3 bases, with 11 bases between the two germline ends. The CDR3 consists of 13 residues. The CDR3 DNA follows: TGCGCCAGCAATTTAGGGGGAACAGATACGCAGTATTTT. Translating it yields CASNLGGTDTQYF.

This clonotype was picked up many times. V is TRBV18 and J is TRBJ1-3; D is unresolved. This CDR3 comprises 16 residues. Germline V gives CDR1 KGHSH, CDR2 LQKENI. V shed 7 bases and J shed 0 bases, with 16 bases lying between them. The CDR3 spells CASYSVADDSGNTIYF. The CDR3 DNA is TGTGCCAGCTACAGCGTCGCAGATGACTCTGGAAACACCATATATTTT.

This clonotype showed up many times. The V and J genes are TRBV29-1 and TRBJ2-5; 9 nucleotides align to TRBD1. CDR1 is SQVTM and CDR2 is ANQGSEA in the germline V gene. Germline trimming cut 6 bases from V and 4 bases from J; bases unmatched to any gene: 6. CDR3 size: 13 residues. The CDR3 sequence is CSVPGQGLETQYF. The DNA for the CDR3 is TGCAGCGTGCCGGGACAGGGACTAGAGACCCAGTACTTC.

This clonotype has at least ten counts. The chain uses TRBV12-3 or TRBV12-4 and TRBJ1-1; TRBD1 matches 8 bases. V shed 3 bases and J 4 bases; nucleotides not matched to a gene: 1. The CDR3 extends over 13 amino acids. The CDR3 loop is CASSFTGGTEAFF. The DNA for the CDR3 is TGTGCCAGCAGTTTTACAGGGGGCACTGAAGCTTTCTTT.

This clonotype was seen at least ten times. The chain joins TRBV6-4 to TRBJ2-3, with TRBD2 matching 14 bases. This CDR3 comprises 16 residues. V was pared by 0 bases and J by 4 bases, with 0 bases of the junction left unmatched. CDR1 and CDR2 (germline): MRHNA, SNTAGT. CDR3 nucleotides: TGTGCCAGCAGTGACTCGACTAGCGGGGGGGCAGATACGCAGTATTTT. Amino acid sequence: CASSDSTSGGADTQYF.

This clonotype was counted at least ten times. This chain joins TRBV5-1 and TRBJ1-6; 7 nucleotides agree with TRBD1. CDR1 and CDR2 from the germline V gene are SGHRS and YFSETQ. The CDR3 length is 15 residues. Losses at the gene ends were 5 bases for V and 7 bases for J; bases not matched to a gene: 9. The CDR3 here is CASRPRDRENSPLHF. The CDR3 region has the DNA TGCGCCAGCAGGCCAAGGGACAGAGAAAATTCACCCCTCCACTTT.

This clonotype occurred many times. The chain combines TRBV3-1 with TRBJ1-5; perhaps TRBD1 as D (5 bases). The CDR3 spans 17 residues. Germline values: CDR1 LGHDT, CDR2 YNNKEL (reference sequence). Between the trimmed V and J ends, which lost 0 bases and 7 bases, there was a span of 19 bases. The CDR3 sequence: CASSQEVYERGRQPQHF. CDR3 in DNA: TGTGCCAGCAGCCAAGAAGTTTATGAGAGGGGAAGACAGCCCCAGCATTTT.

In this sample, this clonotype turned up many times. The chain recombines TRBV4-2 with TRBJ2-5, with TRBD1 matching over 9 bases. This CDR3 has 19 amino acids. The germline V gene has CDR1 LGHNA and CDR2 YNFKEQ. V was clipped by 5 bases and J by 1 base; unmatched bases: 17. CDR3 amino acids: CASSRGVGQGRMAQETQYF. The CDR3 DNA sequence: TGTGCCAGCAGCAGGGGAGTGGGACAGGGCAGAATGGCCCAAGAGACCCAGTACTTC.

This clonotype showed up many times. The chain links TRBV29-1 to TRBJ1-1, with 10 bases that match TRBD1. Germline values: CDR1 SQVTM, CDR2 ANQGSEA. This CDR3 is built from 12 residues. V shed 4 bases, J shed 4 bases, and the junction held 0 bases outside the gene matches. CDR3 sequence reads: CSVGTGGTEAFF. CDR3 bases: TGCAGCGTTGGGACAGGGGGCACTGAAGCTTTCTTT.